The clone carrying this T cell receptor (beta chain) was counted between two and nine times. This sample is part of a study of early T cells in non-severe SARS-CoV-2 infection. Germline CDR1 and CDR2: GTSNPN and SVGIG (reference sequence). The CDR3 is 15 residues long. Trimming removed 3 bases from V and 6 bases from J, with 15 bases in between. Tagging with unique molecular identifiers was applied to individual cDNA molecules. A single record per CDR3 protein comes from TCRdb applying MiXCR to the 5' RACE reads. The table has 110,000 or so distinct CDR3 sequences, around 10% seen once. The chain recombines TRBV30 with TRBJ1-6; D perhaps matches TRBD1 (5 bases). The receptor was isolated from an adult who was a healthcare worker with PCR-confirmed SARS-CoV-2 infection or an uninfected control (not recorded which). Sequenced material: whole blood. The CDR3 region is CAWSARGRGNSPLHF. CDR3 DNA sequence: TGTGCCTGGAGCGCACGGGGACGGGGTAATTCACCCCTCCACTTT. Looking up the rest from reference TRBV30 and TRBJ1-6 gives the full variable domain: SQTIHQWPATLVQPVGSPLSLECTVEGTSNPNLYWYRQAAGRGLQLLFYSVGIGQISSEVPQNLSASRPQDRQFILSSKKLLLSDSGFYLCAWSARGRGNSPLHFGNGTRLTVT.